The sequence of this T cell receptor beta chain was determined in a study of Ad26.COV2.S vaccination and SARS-CoV-2 variants. Broader study findings: It was reported that spike-specific CD8+ and CD4+ T cell responses were substantially broad after vaccination. Spike-specific TCR breadth ran higher among vaccine recipients than placebo recipients.

The method was immunoSEQ multiplex PCR; TCRdb's version includes in-frame clones alone and lacks a portion of them. The sample lists about 330,000 clones, roughly 90% occurring once. The CDR3 consists of 16 residues. Unmatched junction bases numbered 7, after V lost 3 bases and J lost 2 bases. CDR1 is MNHNS, CDR2 SASEGT, per germline. The treatment here: some 20 received Ad26.COV2.S at low or high dose, single or two shots; about 5 received placebo; per-sample allocation not given. Sampling happened 63 days after the first vaccine or placebo injection. An adult aged 18-55 years in Boston served as the donor. This clone was seen a single time. Its antigen is not identified.

The J gene is TRBJ2-3, the V gene TRBV6-1; 8 positions agree with TRBD1. The sample in question was peripheral blood, obtained in a trial of Ad26.COV2.S vaccine versus placebo. This receptor was identified in a person between 18 and 65 years old who received the Ad26.COV2.S COVID-19 vaccine or a placebo. CDR3 protein: CASSDPGGRITDTQYF. DNA of the CDR3: TGTGCCAGCAGTGATCCAGGGGGCAGGATCACAGATACGCAGTATTTT.